This T cell receptor beta chain was profiled in a study of T-cell memory formation after mild COVID-19. After 5'RACE with constant-segment primers, TCR alpha and TCR beta cDNA libraries carrying sample barcodes and UMIs were obtained. TCRdb re-called the 5' RACE reads through MiXCR, storing one row per CDR3 protein. The repertoire includes about 290,000 distinct CDR3 sequences, approximately 15% of them detected once, and roughly 20% sits in the top ten. Trimming cost V 6 bases and J 4 bases, with 16 bases left between them. The germline CDR1 and CDR2 sequences are MNHEY and SVGAGI. The CDR3 spans 14 residues. As to this clonotype: Its antigen is undetermined.

Study conclusions and caveats: The main location of contracting CD4+ clones was CM and EM, and that of contracting CD8+ clones was EMRA. A second wave of clones peaked on day 37, and their SARS-CoV-2 specificity went unconfirmed. From day 15 to 85, contracting clones were balanced between CD4 and CD8, whereas later expanders leaned toward CD4+.

The source is a man in his late teens or twenties who had mild COVID-19 (a few samples of this study predate the infection). Cell type and time point are not known. The sequenced sample consisted of PBMCs or a T cell subset sorted from them (not recorded which). The rearrangement links TRBV6-5 to TRBJ2-7, with D possibly being TRBD2 (5 bases). This CDR3 is CASSPVRGGYEQYF. The DNA of the CDR3 is TGTGCCAGCAGCCCCGTCCGGGGTGGGTACGAGCAGTACTTC.